These 17 T cell receptor beta chains were sequenced from one sample in a study of OX40 agonist ivuxolimab in advanced cancers. Profiling relied on immunoSEQ multiplex PCR, and the TCRdb table lists in-frame clones only, not all of them. The repertoire holds 75,000 to 95,000 clones, with 90% as singletons. The sequences come from CD4+ or CD8+ T cells sorted from blood, collected in a trial of the OX40 agonist ivuxolimab. Receptors originate from an adult with an advanced solid tumor such as melanoma, head and neck, liver or kidney cancer.

The CDR3 DNA sequence: TGTGCCAGCAGTGAAGGGTTCAGAGGTGGCTACACCTTC. Amino acids: CASSEGFRGGYTF. J is TRBJ1-2 and V is TRBV2; D unresolved. The CDR3 length is 13 residues. Germline V lookup: CDR1 SNHLY, CDR2 FYNNEI. V lost 1 base and J lost 7, with 10 bases in between. Combining the CDR3 with reference TRBV2 and TRBJ1-2 gives the whole variable domain EPEVTQTPSHQVTQMGQEVILRCVPISNHLYFYWYRQILGQKVEFLVSFYNNEISEKSEIFDDQFSVERPDGSNFTLKIRSTKLEDSAMYFCASSEGFRGGYTFGSGTRLTVV.

This rearrangement joins TRBV7-9 to TRBJ2-5; D is perhaps TRBD2 (5 bases). Per germline, CDR1 SEHNR and CDR2 FQNEAQ (reference sequence). This CDR3 is built from 14 residues. Trimming removed 5 bases at V and 3 bases at J, with 13 bases between. CDR3: CASSTSAGEETQYF. CDR3 coding DNA: TGTGCCAGCAGCACGAGCGCCGGGGAAGAGACCCAGTACTTC. The complete variable domain, with remaining parts taken from reference TRBV7-9 and TRBJ2-5, reads DTGVSQNPRHKITKRGQNVTFRCDPISEHNRLYWYRQTLGQGPEFLTYFQNEAQLEKSRLLSDRFSAERPKGSFSTLEIQRTEQGDSAMYLCASSTSAGEETQYFGPGTRLLVL.

The CDR3 spells CASSLGTDEKLFF. CDR3 coding DNA: TGTGCCAGCAGTTTAGGGACAGATGAAAAACTGTTTTTT. The rearrangement links TRBV27 to TRBJ1-4; 7 bases match TRBD1. The germline V gene encodes CDR1 MNHEY and CDR2 SMNVEV (reference sequence). The CDR3 totals 13 residues. The V and J ends lost 2 bases and 6 bases, in that order; junction bases with no gene match: 0.

The chain couples TRBV7-3 to TRBJ1-6; 11 nucleotides match TRBD1. Losses at the gene ends were 0 bases for V and 5 bases for J; bases not matched to a gene: 0. Germline V gene lookup returns CDR1 SGHTA and CDR2 FQGTGA. The CDR3 has 16 residues. For the CDR3, the DNA is TGTGCCAGCAGCTTAACGGGACAGGGGGATAATTCACCCCTCCACTTT. Its translation is CASSLTGQGDNSPLHF.

This clone was recorded a few times. The chain recombines TRBV4-2 with TRBJ2-7, with 7 nucleotides matching TRBD2. V gave up 2 bases and J gave up 8 bases; unmatched junction bases: 3. Germline V gives CDR1 LGHNA, CDR2 YNFKEQ. The CDR3 spans 12 residues. CDR3 residues: CASSQPLAQQYF. CDR3 nucleotides: TGTGCCAGCAGCCAACCACTAGCGCAGCAGTACTTC.

This chain joins TRBV6-5 and TRBJ1-4; weak D call: TRBD1 (5 bases). V was pared by 6 bases and J by 5 bases, with 13 bases between. Germline V gene lookup returns CDR1 MNHEY and CDR2 SVGAGI. The CDR3 totals 14 residues. This chain's CDR3 is CASRTGTVNEKLFF. CDR3 in DNA: TGTGCCAGCAGAACCGGGACGGTAAATGAAAAACTGTTTTTT.

V is TRBV28 and J is TRBJ2-5; 14 positions match TRBD2. Germline CDR1 is MDHEN and CDR2 is SYDVKM. V lost 6 bases and J lost 1; bases outside the gene matches: 7. This CDR3 region has 17 residues. The CDR3 DNA sequence: TGTGCCAGCAGGGGGACTAGCGGGGGAGGGCCCCAAGAGACCCAGTACTTC. Protein: CASRGTSGGGPQETQYF.

V and J are TRBV7-2 and TRBJ2-7; D remains unclear. Germline V gene lookup returns CDR1 SGHTA and CDR2 FQGNSA. The V gene lost 2 bases and the J gene lost 5 bases, with 10 bases spanning the gap. CDR3 length equals 13 residues. CDR3 nucleotides: TGTGCCAGCAGCTTATTATTAACCAACGAGCAGTACTTC. This sequence encodes CASSLLLTNEQYF.

V is TRBV28 and J is TRBJ2-1; TRBD2 matches 11 bases. The CDR3 loop spans 17 amino acids. J gave up 7 bases and V 4 bases, and 12 bases lay outside the gene matches. Germline CDR1 MDHEN, CDR2 SYDVKM. The CDR3 nucleotides are TGTGCCAGCAGTTACGCCCATAGCGGGAGGGCGAGGAATGAGCAGTTCTTC. Encoded protein: CASSYAHSGRARNEQFF.

V usage is TRBV6-5 and J usage is TRBJ2-1; 7 nucleotides line up with TRBD2. CDR1 is MNHEY, CDR2 SVGAGI, per germline. The CDR3 spans 14 residues. The V and J ends lost 7 bases and 4 bases, in that order; junction bases with no gene match: 7. CDR3 amino acids: CASTLGGVYNEQFF. DNA of the CDR3: TGTGCCAGCACCCTGGGAGGGGTTTACAATGAGCAGTTCTTC.

This chain uses TRBV30 with TRBJ1-2, with 10 nucleotides matching TRBD1. Germline CDR1 is GTSNPN and CDR2 is SVGIG (reference sequence). CDR3 length: 16 amino acids. J gave up 5 bases and V 0 bases, and 9 bases lay outside the gene matches. In DNA form, the CDR3 reads TGTGCCTGGAGTGTACCCGACAGGGGGCGCTTATATGGCTACACCTTC. Translating gives CAWSVPDRGRLYGYTF.

The J gene is TRBJ2-5, the V gene TRBV10-2; TRBD2 matches at 10 bases. This CDR3 has 13 amino acids. J gave up 5 bases and V 8 bases, and 5 bases lay outside the gene matches. Germline assignment: CDR1 WSHSY and CDR2 SAAADI. The CDR3 bases are TGCGCCAGCCAGCTAGCGGGAGTGGAGACCCAGTACTTC. This translates into CASQLAGVETQYF.

The chain employs TRBV6-5 and TRBJ2-7; possibly TRBD1 for D (6 bases). Trimming removed 2 bases at V and 5 bases at J, with 13 bases between. The CDR3 has 14 residues. CDR1 is MNHEY, CDR2 SVGAGI, per germline. For the CDR3, the DNA is TGTGCCAGCAGTTACGCCGACAGGCTCCACGAGCAGTACTTC. It codes for CASSYADRLHEQYF.

The chain couples TRBV5-6 to TRBJ2-7, with a weak D call TRBD2 (6 bases). The V and J ends lost 3 bases and 4 bases respectively, with 14 bases between them. Germline CDR1 SGHDT, CDR2 YYEEEE. This CDR3 comprises 14 residues. DNA for the CDR3: TGTGCCAGCAGCTGGTCTAGCGAGCCGTACGAGCAGTACTTC. This translates into CASSWSSEPYEQYF.

The genes are TRBV7-3 and TRBJ2-1; no firm D call. V was trimmed by 3 bases and J by 7 bases, leaving 16 bases between them. This CDR3 has 15 amino acids. The germline gives CDR1 SGHTA, CDR2 FQGTGA. The CDR3 sequence: CASSLAVGSINEQFF. CDR3 nucleotide sequence: TGTGCCAGCAGCTTGGCGGTTGGGTCGATTAATGAGCAGTTCTTC.

Details on this clone: Other nucleotide sequences in the sample specify the same CDR3. The chain recombines TRBV5-1 with TRBJ2-7, with a weak D call TRBD2 (5 bases). The V end was cut by 1 base, the J end by 3 bases, with 11 bases between. The CDR3 spans 14 residues. Germline V lookup: CDR1 SGHRS, CDR2 YFSETQ. The CDR3 loop reads CASSLRGASYEQYF. CDR3 DNA: TGCGCCAGCAGCTTGCGGGGAGCTAGCTACGAGCAGTACTTC.

The chain couples TRBV2 to TRBJ2-7; the match to TRBD2 covers 7 bases. V was pared by 4 bases and J by 7 bases, with 1 base of the junction left unmatched. This CDR3 is 11 amino acids long. Germline loops: CDR1 SNHLY, CDR2 FYNNEI. CDR3 residues: CASSGEGEQYF. CDR3 coding DNA: TGTGCCAGCAGTGGGGAGGGGGAGCAGTACTTC. Together with reference TRBV2 and TRBJ2-7, the CDR3 gives the full variable domain: EPEVTQTPSHQVTQMGQEVILRCVPISNHLYFYWYRQILGQKVEFLVSFYNNEISEKSEIFDDQFSVERPDGSNFTLKIRSTKLEDSAMYFCASSGEGEQYFGPGTRLTVT.